The subject of this entry is one T cell receptor (beta chain). Antigen specificity is unknown. CDR1 is SNHLY, CDR2 FYNNEI, per germline. The V gene lost 6 bases and the J gene lost 2 bases, with 11 bases spanning the gap. The CDR3 runs to 14 residues. The data originate from a study of shared clonotypes between healthy human individuals. General study points: Across a few donors, naive CD4 shared 5% to 6%, naive CD8 more than 3%, memory CD4 about 2.5%, memory CD8 approximately 0.4%. Having only a few donors restricted how much genetic and exposure-history diversity was captured.

Every contributor of samples was a Caucasian grown-up residing in Nashville, Tennessee. Execution of the assay was at deep level. The table came from immunoSEQ multiplex PCR; TCRdb's copy has only in-frame clones and leaves some out. The table has some 2,500,000 clones, around 92% seen once; the top ten hold 0.37%. This TCR derives from a man younger than 35 in good health. Some clones in this sample may be carry-over from other donors' samples. The sequencing sample was made of naive CD4+ T cells from PBMCs. Stated subset: CD45RA+ positively selected. The rearrangement uses TRBV2 and TRBJ2-1; D is perhaps TRBD2 (6 bases). The CDR3 DNA is TGTGCCAGCAGATTAGCGGTAACCTACAATGAGCAGTTCTTC. It codes for CASRLAVTYNEQFF. Drawing the rest from reference TRBV2 and TRBJ2-1, the complete variable domain is EPEVTQTPSHQVTQMGQEVILRCVPISNHLYFYWYRQILGQKVEFLVSFYNNEISEKSEIFDDQFSVERPDGSNFTLKIRSTKLEDSAMYFCASRLAVTYNEQFFGPGTRLTVL.